A single sample is the source of the 7 T cell receptor beta chains below, sequenced in a study of beta chain features in type 1 diabetes (dated by TCRdb to between 2017 and 2018). Study-level results and caveats: A moderate but significant shortening of TCRB CDR3 length was observed in type 1 diabetes patients in all four CD4+ subsets.

These TCRs' antigens remain unknown. Libraries were built with the immunoSEQ multiplex PCR assay. The entire amount of isolated RNA was reverse transcribed using the High Capacity cDNA Reverse Transcription Kit, so the sequenced TCRB transcripts were expressed ones. TCRdb mirrors the immuneACCESS table, restricted to in-frame sequences. Some clones are absent from its copies; in checked studies, under half trace to an unresolved V gene, and the reason for the others is unknown. A total of around 360,000 clones appear in this sample, roughly an eighth of them only once. Roughly 0.0097% of the sample lies in the top ten. Sequencing was performed on naive CD4+ T cells from blood. This specimen's cell subset or site label, per the study, means: true naive CD4+ T cells. Receptors were obtained from a woman under 30 with type 1 diabetes.

V usage is TRBV11-2 and J usage is TRBJ2-7; tentatively, D is TRBD2 (7 bases). CDR1 SGHAT and CDR2 FQNNGV come from the germline V gene. Trimming removed 1 base from V and 4 bases from J, with 14 bases in between. This CDR3 comprises 15 residues. The CDR3 bases are TGTGCCAGCAGCTTAGGCGGGGGCGGGTTATACGAGCAGTACTTC. Protein product: CASSLGGGGLYEQYF. The full variable domain, its missing parts supplied by reference TRBV11-2 and TRBJ2-7, is EAGVAQSPRYKIIEKRQSVAFWCNPISGHATLYWYQQILGQGPKLLIQFQNNGVVDDSQLPKDRFSAERLKGVDSTLKIQPAKLEDSAVYLCASSLGGGGLYEQYFGPGTRLTVT.

This clone was observed a handful of times. The V call is TRBV6-1, the J call TRBJ2-1; possibly TRBD2 for D (5 bases). Germline CDR1 and CDR2: MNHNS and SASEGT. V was cut by 3 bases and J by 8 bases, with 5 bases left in between. The CDR3 is 11 residues long. CDR3: CASSEDYEQFF. The CDR3, as DNA: TGTGCCAGCAGTGAGGACTATGAGCAGTTCTTC.

This chain joins TRBV29-1 and TRBJ2-5, with TRBD2 identical over 7 bases. V shed 4 bases and J 4 bases; nucleotides not matched to a gene: 9. The CDR3 length is 14 residues. CDR1 and CDR2 from the germline V gene are SQVTM and ANQGSEA. The CDR3 DNA reads TGCAGCGTTGGAGACGCGGGAGTGATAGAGACCCAGTACTTC. It is translated as CSVGDAGVIETQYF.

This clone was counted a few times. The chain uses TRBV30 and TRBJ1-3; D might be TRBD1 (5 bases). The CDR3 has 15 amino acids. V was shortened by 4 bases and J by 3 bases, with 16 bases between the two germline ends. Germline-derived CDR1 and CDR2 are GTSNPN and SVGIG (reference sequence). The CDR3 spells CAWKTRVIDGNTIYF. The DNA for the CDR3 is TGTGCCTGGAAGACCAGGGTTATAGATGGAAACACCATATATTTT.

The J gene is TRBJ2-2, the V gene TRBV19; the match to TRBD2 covers 9 bases. CDR3 length: 15 residues. J lost 4 bases, V lost 10 bases, and 10 bases had no gene match. Germline CDR1 LNHDA, CDR2 SQIVND (reference sequence). The CDR3 reads CATSAGGQGTGELFF. CDR3 bases: TGTGCCACCTCAGCGGGGGGTCAGGGCACCGGGGAGCTGTTTTTT. Combining the CDR3 with reference TRBV19 and TRBJ2-2 gives the whole variable domain DGGITQSPKYLFRKEGQNVTLSCEQNLNHDAMYWYRQDPGQGLRLIYYSQIVNDFQKGDIAEGYSVSREKKESFPLTVTSAQKNPTAFYLCATSAGGQGTGELFFGEGSRLTVL.

A few counts support this clone. This sequence joins TRBV6-1 and TRBJ2-5, with D tentatively TRBD2 (6 bases). The CDR3 is 14 amino acids. Germline V gene lookup returns CDR1 MNHNS and CDR2 SASEGT. V was cut by 8 bases and J by 2 bases, with 15 bases left in between. The CDR3 sequence: CASAAGTVQETQYF. CDR3 bases: TGTGCCAGCGCTGCCGGGACTGTACAAGAGACCCAGTACTTC.

The chain joins TRBV5-6 to TRBJ1-1; D possibly corresponds to TRBD1 (5 bases). The CDR3 runs to 14 residues. CDR1 is SGHDT, CDR2 YYEEEE, per germline. V gave up 2 bases and J gave up 6 bases, with 14 bases separating them. The CDR3 is CASSLGRVRAEAFF. CDR3 coding DNA: TGTGCCAGCAGCTTAGGCAGGGTAAGGGCTGAAGCTTTCTTT. The whole variable domain, filled in from reference TRBV5-6 and TRBJ1-1, reads DAGVTQSPTHLIKTRGQQVTLRCSPKSGHDTVSWYQQALGQGPQFIFQYYEEEERQRGNFPDRFSGHQFPNYSSELNVNALLLGDSALYLCASSLGRVRAEAFFGQGTRLTVV.